This T cell receptor (beta chain) was retrieved from a study of T cells after yellow fever vaccination (dated 2019 in TCRdb). Regarding the research as a whole: The SMART-Seq v4 Ultra Low Input RNA kit was used to prepare libraries from fractions with low cell numbers. Blood was collected at multiple timepoints before and after primary and secondary immunization, and bulk PBMC replicates and cell subsets were isolated. To track T-cell clones before and after primary and booster YFV17D yellow fever vaccination, bulk TCR alpha and beta repertoires were sequenced longitudinally. The cohort comprised two healthy male donors, one aged 18 to 30 and one aged 30 to 40 years.

The treatment or condition label here, explained by the study, means: live attenuated yellow fever vaccine strain. PBMCs were isolated from peripheral blood using a standard Ficoll-Paque protocol. Dynabeads CD4 and CD8 positive selection kits were used to isolate CD4 and CD8 T-cell fractions. TriZol was used to extract RNA from bulk PBMCs, CD4 and CD8 fractions, and dextramer-positive and dextramer-negative fractions. From the cysteine through the phenylalanine, the CDR3 covers 16 amino acids. Only the CDR3 DNA is retained, 48 bases long and in frame from the first base. The germline V gene encodes CDR1 SGHVS and CDR2 FQNEAQ. V and J are trimmed by 0 bases and 0 bases, and the gene matches miss 5 bases of the junction. Overall study outcomes, separate from this receptor: A small share of clonotypes occurred in both CD4 and CD8 compartments, likely arising from convergent recombination. Only a couple of donors were included in the study, so the extent to which the findings can be generalized is limited. Most clones expanded after primary vaccination (96% of CD4 and around nine tenths of CD8) were re-detected after the booster, suggesting that broad memory maintenance occurred. Computational filtering was needed because FACS-sorted repertoires could contain abundant contaminating clonotypes from the bulk population. Compared with the primary T-cell response, the secondary T-cell response was weaker but faster, peaking on day 5 rather than day 15.

TCR cDNA was synthesized by 5'RACE template switching, through which a universal primer site and unique molecular identifiers were introduced. Priming for cDNA synthesis came from both the TCR alpha and TCR beta constant segments. Libraries were amplified in two PCR steps, with sample barcodes and sequencing adapters added in the second step. Libraries were sequenced on Illumina HiSeq 2500 (2x100 bp) or NovaSeq (2x150 bp). In the authors' own workflow: MIGEC handled demultiplexing of reads and collapsing into UMI consensus sequences, while MiXCR performed V(D)J alignment. Vaccine-responding clonotypes were defined with edgeR using replicate PBMC samples, requiring FDR below 0.01 and a log2 fold change above 5 up to day 15. Bulk clonotypes were assigned CD4 or CD8 identity according to which sequenced CD4 or CD8 repertoire held them at higher abundance. TCRdb trimmed the raw reads at Q25, called clones with MiXCR and kept productive beta chains. Rows with a matching CDR3 protein are joined into one entry that keeps the most common DNA and genes. The V and J calls reflect TCRdb's pipeline rather than the authors' work. The sample table lists about 110,000 distinct CDR3 sequences, 8.4% of them with a count of one. The ten biggest clones cover 25% of the sample.

This clonotype was recorded a few times. Its antigen is not yet known. Within one base of it there is no much larger clone, and no base qualities were kept. The source is a young man who received the YFV17D yellow fever vaccine. The material sequenced was CD8+ T cells sorted from PBMCs, taken 45 days after the yellow fever booster vaccination. This receptor chain uses TRBV7-8 and TRBJ2-7; TRBD2 aligns with 7 central bases. This receptor has the CDR3 CASSLAFGGGSYEQYF. In nucleotides, the sequence is TGTGCCAGCAGCTTAGCGTTTGGCGGGGGCTCCTACGAGCAGTACTTC.